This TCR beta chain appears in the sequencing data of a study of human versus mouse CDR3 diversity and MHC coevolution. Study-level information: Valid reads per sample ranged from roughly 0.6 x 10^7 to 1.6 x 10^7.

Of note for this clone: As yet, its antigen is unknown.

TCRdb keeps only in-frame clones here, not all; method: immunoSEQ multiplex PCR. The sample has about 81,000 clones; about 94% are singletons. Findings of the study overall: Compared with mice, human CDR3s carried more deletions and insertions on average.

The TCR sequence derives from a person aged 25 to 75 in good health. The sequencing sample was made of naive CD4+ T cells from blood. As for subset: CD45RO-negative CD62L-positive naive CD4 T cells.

The CDR3 region has the DNA TGTGCCAGCAGTTTATCGAAGGCCAGGGTGGGGGGTATTAATTCACCCCTCCACTTT. Protein sequence: CASSLSKARVGGINSPLHF. The chain carries TRBV27 and TRBJ1-6; D perhaps matches TRBD1 (5 bases). Germline lookup yields CDR1 MNHEY and CDR2 SMNVEV (reference sequence). This CDR3 is 19 amino acids long. V was trimmed by 0 bases and J by 6 bases, leaving 21 bases between them.